Following are 3 T cell receptor beta chains from one sample sequenced in a study of T cell repertoires in cytomegalovirus infection. Which antigens these TCRs recognize remains unknown. One entry per CDR3 protein results from TCRdb running MiXCR on the reads. Of hundreds of thousands of distinct CDR3 sequences listed, about 30% are singletons. The sample consisted of cultured PBMCs, taken from culture after CMV antigen stimulation. These receptors were taken from a human donor in good health (CMV status not recorded). Some clones in this sample may be carry-over from other donors' samples.

This clonotype was recorded a few times. V usage is TRBV19 and J usage is TRBJ1-6; D not resolved. The V end was cut by 5 bases, the J end by 6 bases, with 14 bases between. This CDR3 is built from 15 residues. Germline V gene sequence: CDR1 LNHDA, CDR2 SQIVND (reference sequence). As DNA, the CDR3 is TGTGCCAGTAGTCGTTCAGGAATGCCTAATTCACCCCTCCACTTT. This sequence encodes CASSRSGMPNSPLHF. Together with reference TRBV19 and TRBJ1-6, the CDR3 gives the full variable domain: DGGITQSPKYLFRKEGQNVTLSCEQNLNHDAMYWYRQDPGQGLRLIYYSQIVNDFQKGDIAEGYSVSREKKESFPLTVTSAQKNPTAFYLCASSRSGMPNSPLHFGNGTRLTVT.

The V and J genes are TRBV19 and TRBJ2-1, with 8 positions matching TRBD2. CDR1 and CDR2 (germline): LNHDA, SQIVND (reference sequence). The CDR3 consists of 15 residues. J gave up 4 bases and V 7 bases, and 9 bases lay outside the gene matches. CDR3 nucleotides: TGTGCCAGTAAATCTAGCGGGCTGCCGTACAATGAGCAGTTCTTC. It yields the protein CASKSSGLPYNEQFF.

This clonotype was found many times. V and J are TRBV7-2 and TRBJ2-1, with D uncertain. V was trimmed by 3 bases and J by 0 bases, leaving 12 bases between them. Germline CDR1 and CDR2: SGHTA and FQGNSA. The CDR3 consists of 16 residues. Here the CDR3 DNA reads TGTGCCAGCAGCTTTGGTTTCGATACCTCCTACAATGAGCAGTTCTTC. As protein: CASSFGFDTSYNEQFF.